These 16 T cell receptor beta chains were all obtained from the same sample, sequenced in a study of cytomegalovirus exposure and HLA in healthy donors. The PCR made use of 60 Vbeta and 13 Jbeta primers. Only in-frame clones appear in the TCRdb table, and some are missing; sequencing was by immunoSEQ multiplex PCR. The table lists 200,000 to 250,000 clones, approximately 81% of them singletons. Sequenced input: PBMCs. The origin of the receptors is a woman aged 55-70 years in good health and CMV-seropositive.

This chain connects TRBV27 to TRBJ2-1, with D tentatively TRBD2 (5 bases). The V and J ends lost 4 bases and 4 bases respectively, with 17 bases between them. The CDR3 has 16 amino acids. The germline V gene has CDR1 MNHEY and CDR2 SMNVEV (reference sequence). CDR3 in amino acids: CASSSLLGVGYNEQFF. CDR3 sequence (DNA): TGTGCCAGCAGTTCCCTACTAGGCGTAGGATACAATGAGCAGTTCTTC.

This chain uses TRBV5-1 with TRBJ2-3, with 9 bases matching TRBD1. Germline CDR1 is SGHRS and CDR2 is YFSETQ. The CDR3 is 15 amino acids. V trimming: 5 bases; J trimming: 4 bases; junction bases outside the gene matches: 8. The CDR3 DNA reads TGCGCCAGCAGACTACAGGGGGCCCTGGCAGATACGCAGTATTTT. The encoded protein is CASRLQGALADTQYF.

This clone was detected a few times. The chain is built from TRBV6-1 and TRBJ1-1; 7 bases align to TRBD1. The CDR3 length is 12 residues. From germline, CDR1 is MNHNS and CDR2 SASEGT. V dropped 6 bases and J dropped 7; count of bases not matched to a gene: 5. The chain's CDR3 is CASSLRGYEAFF. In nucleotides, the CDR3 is TGTGCCAGCAGCCTCAGGGGGTATGAAGCTTTCTTT.

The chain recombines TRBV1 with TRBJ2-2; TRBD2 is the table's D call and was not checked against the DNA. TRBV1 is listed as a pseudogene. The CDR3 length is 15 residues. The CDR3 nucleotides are TGCACCAGCAGCCATTTGACTCCGAACACCGGGGAGCTGTTTTTT. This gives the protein CTSSHLTPNTGELFF.

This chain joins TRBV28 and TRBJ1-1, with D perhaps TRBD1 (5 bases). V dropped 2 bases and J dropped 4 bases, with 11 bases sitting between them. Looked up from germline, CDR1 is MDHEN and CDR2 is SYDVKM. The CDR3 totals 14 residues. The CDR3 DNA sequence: TGTGCCAGCAGTTTAAGACAGCGGGGCACTGAAGCTTTCTTT. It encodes CASSLRQRGTEAFF. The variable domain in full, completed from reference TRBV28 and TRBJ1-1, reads DVKVTQSSRYLVKRTGEKVFLECVQDMDHENMFWYRQDPGLGLRLIYFSYDVKMKEKGDIPEGYSVSREKKERFSLILESASTNQTSMYLCASSLRQRGTEAFFGQGTRLTVV.

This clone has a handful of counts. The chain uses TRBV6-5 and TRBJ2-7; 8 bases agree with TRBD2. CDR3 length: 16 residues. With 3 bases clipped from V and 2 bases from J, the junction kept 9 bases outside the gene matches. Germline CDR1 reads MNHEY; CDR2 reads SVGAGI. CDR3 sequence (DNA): TGTGCCAGCAGTTATATTCTAGCGGGCCACCCCTACGAGCAGTACTTC. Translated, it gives CASSYILAGHPYEQYF.

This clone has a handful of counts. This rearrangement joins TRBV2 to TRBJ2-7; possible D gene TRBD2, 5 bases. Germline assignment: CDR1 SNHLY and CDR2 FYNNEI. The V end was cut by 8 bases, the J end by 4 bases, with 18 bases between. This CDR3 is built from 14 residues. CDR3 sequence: CASRGLRPGYEQYF. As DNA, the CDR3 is TGTGCCAGCCGTGGGCTCAGACCGGGGTACGAGCAGTACTTC.

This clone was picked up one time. The CDR3 region has the DNA TGTGCCAGCAGTCTAGGACTCGCAAGGGAAGACGAGCAGTACTTC. Translating gives CASSLGLAREDEQYF. The chain combines TRBV6-6 with TRBJ2-7; the D gene is possibly TRBD2 (5 bases). The germline V gene has CDR1 MNHNY and CDR2 SVGAGI (reference sequence). This CDR3 has 15 amino acids. V was trimmed by 5 bases and J by 5 bases, leaving 19 bases between them.

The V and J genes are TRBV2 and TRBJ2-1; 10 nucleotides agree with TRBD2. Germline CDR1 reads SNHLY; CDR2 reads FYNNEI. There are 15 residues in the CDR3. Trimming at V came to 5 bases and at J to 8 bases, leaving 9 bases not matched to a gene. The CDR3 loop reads CASSKTSGTRYEQFF. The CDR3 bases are TGTGCCAGCAGTAAAACTAGCGGGACCAGGTATGAGCAGTTCTTC. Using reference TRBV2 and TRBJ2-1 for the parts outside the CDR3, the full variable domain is EPEVTQTPSHQVTQMGQEVILRCVPISNHLYFYWYRQILGQKVEFLVSFYNNEISEKSEIFDDQFSVERPDGSNFTLKIRSTKLEDSAMYFCASSKTSGTRYEQFFGPGTRLTVL.

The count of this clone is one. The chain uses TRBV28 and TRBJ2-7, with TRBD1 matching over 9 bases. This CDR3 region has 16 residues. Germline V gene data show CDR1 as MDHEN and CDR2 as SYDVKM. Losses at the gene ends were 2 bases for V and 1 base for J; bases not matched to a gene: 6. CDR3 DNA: TGTGCCAGCAGTTTAGGGGGACAGGGAGTTTCCTACGAGCAGTACTTC. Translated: CASSLGGQGVSYEQYF. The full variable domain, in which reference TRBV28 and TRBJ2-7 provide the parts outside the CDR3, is DVKVTQSSRYLVKRTGEKVFLECVQDMDHENMFWYRQDPGLGLRLIYFSYDVKMKEKGDIPEGYSVSREKKERFSLILESASTNQTSMYLCASSLGGQGVSYEQYFGPGTRLTVT.

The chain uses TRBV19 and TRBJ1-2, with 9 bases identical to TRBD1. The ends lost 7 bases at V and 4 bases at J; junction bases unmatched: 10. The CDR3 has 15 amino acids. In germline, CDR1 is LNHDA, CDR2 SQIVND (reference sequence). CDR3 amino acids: CASKGTGRWSYGYTF. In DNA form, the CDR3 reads TGTGCCAGTAAGGGGACAGGGAGATGGAGCTATGGCTACACCTTC.

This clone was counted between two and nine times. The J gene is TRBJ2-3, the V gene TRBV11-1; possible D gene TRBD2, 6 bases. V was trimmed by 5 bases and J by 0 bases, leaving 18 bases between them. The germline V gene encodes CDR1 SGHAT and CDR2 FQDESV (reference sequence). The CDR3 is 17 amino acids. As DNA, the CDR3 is TGTGCCAGCAGCCCAGGAGGGTTTGTCGGGAGCACAGATACGCAGTATTTT. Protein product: CASSPGGFVGSTDTQYF.

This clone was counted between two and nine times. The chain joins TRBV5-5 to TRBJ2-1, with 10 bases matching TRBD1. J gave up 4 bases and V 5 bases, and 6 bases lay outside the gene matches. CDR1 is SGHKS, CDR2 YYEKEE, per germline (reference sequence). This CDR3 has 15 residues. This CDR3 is CASRPGQGEYNEQFF. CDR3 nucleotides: TGTGCCAGCAGACCTGGACAGGGGGAGTACAATGAGCAGTTCTTC.

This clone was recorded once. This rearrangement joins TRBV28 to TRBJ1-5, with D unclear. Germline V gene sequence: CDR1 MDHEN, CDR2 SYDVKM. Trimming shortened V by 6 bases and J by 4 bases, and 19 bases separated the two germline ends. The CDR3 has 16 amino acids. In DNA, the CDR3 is TGTGCCAGCAGCCGAGCTCCGGAGGTTAGGAATCAGCCCCAGCATTTT. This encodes CASSRAPEVRNQPQHF.

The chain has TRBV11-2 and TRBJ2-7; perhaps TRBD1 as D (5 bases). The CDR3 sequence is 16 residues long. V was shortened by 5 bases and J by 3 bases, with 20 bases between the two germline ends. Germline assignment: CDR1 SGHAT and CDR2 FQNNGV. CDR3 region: CASSDPAGRENYEQYF. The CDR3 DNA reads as TGTGCCAGCAGCGACCCCGCCGGCAGGGAAAACTACGAGCAGTACTTC.

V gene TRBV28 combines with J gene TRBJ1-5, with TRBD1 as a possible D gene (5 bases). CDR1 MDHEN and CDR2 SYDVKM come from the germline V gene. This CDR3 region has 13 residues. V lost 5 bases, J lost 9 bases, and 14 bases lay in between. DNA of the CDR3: TGTGCCAGCAGTCCTGACAGACTGGGGCCCCAGCATTTT. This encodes CASSPDRLGPQHF.